Sequencing of this T cell receptor (beta chain) was carried out in a study of blood T cell repertoires in COVID-19. Source study methods: By means of reference gene primer amplification, nucleated cell counts were estimated. Some clones are missing from TCRdb's copy, which holds only in-frame ones; the method was immunoSEQ multiplex PCR. V and J calls and clone size come straight from that table; D and trimming were deduced from the DNA. The top ten hold under 2.5% of the sample, which has approximately 140,000 clones, roughly 82% seen once. The CDR3 is 13 residues long. Germline V CDR1 and CDR2: SEHNR, FQNEAQ (reference sequence). V shed 6 bases, J shed 3 bases, and the junction held 3 bases outside the gene matches.

What was sequenced was peripheral blood. This sequence originates from an older man with acute or convalescent COVID-19. V gene TRBV7-9 combines with J gene TRBJ2-5, with TRBD1 matching over 8 bases. The CDR3 nucleotides read TGTGCCAGCAGTTGGACAGGGAAAGAGACCCAGTACTTC. Its protein product is CASSWTGKETQYF.